The sequence of this TCR beta chain was determined in a study of shared clonotypes between healthy human individuals (dated by TCRdb to 2020 to 2021). At the level of the whole study: A couple of women and a few men aged 18 to 49 years were included in the cohort. For each donor, CD4 naive and CD4 memory were each given three plates, CD8 naive was given two plates, and CD8 memory was given one plate. Blood TCR repertoires of five healthy adults were deeply sequenced to estimate repertoire size and the extent of clonotype sharing between individuals. Libraries were prepared and TCR repertoires were sequenced by different laboratories using diverse techniques, in order to increase sequencing depth and limit assay-specific biases. Per donor, leukapheresis produced somewhere between about 0.8 and 9 billion PBMCs.

The donors were healthy, HIV-negative adults who had no recently reported acute infections or vaccinations. All donors were Caucasian adults living in Nashville, Tennessee, USA. CD4+ T cells were enriched by magnetic negative selection, after which naive cells were positively selected on CD45RA and the negative fraction was taken as the memory subset. Blood was collected by leukapheresis, and PBMCs were isolated by Ficoll-Histopaque density gradient centrifugation and then cryopreserved in liquid nitrogen vapor phase. Analytical flow cytometry was used to check the purity and quantity of each magnetically sorted T cell population. Each sorted fraction had its genomic DNA isolated and then quantified by UV absorbance on a Nanodrop 2000c. The germline V gene gives CDR1 as WSHSY and CDR2 as SAAADI. CDR3 length: 11 amino acids, cysteine to phenylalanine. Only CDR3 DNA remains: 33 bases, in frame from the first base. Trimming takes 4 bases from V and 6 bases from J, and the germline ends sit 7 bases apart.

This clone was observed a handful of times. What antigen it recognizes has not been identified. Base qualities were left out, and no much larger clone turns up one base away. TCR CDR3 regions were amplified from genomic DNA by multiplex PCR using the deep immunoSEQ assay. Extracted genomic DNA from each cell subset was distributed evenly across all wells of several immunoSEQ 96-well plates, and each plate was treated as a replicate. For sorted subsets, 200 to 250 ng of genomic DNA, equivalent to roughly 30,000 T cell genomes, went into each replicate PCR. Purified libraries were measured with a Qubit 3.0 fluorometer, size-checked on a Bioanalyzer 2100, and measured again with the KAPA Library Quantification kit. A separate single-read 150-cycle Illumina NextSeq 550 flow cell was used to sequence each immunoSEQ 96-well plate. The original pipeline was this. Because the immunoSEQ output included only junctional sequences and no quality scores, the filtering could not be the same as the filtering used for full-length reads. To assign V/J genes and CDR3, sequences were annotated using PyIR, a Python wrapper for IgBLAST v1.9, with IMGT germline references. Any read was removed if the V/J assignment was weak (E-value above 1e-6), the CDR3 was missing, or the read contained stop codons, out-of-frame junctions, or ambiguous translated residues. V3J clonotypes were defined by identical inferred V gene, J gene, and CDR3 amino acid sequence. The percentage overlap between two repertoires was calculated by dividing the number of shared unique clonotypes by the size of the smaller repertoire. Three approaches were used to assess repertoire richness: RTK rarefaction, the Chao1 estimator, and Recon v2.1 estimates of unobserved clonotypes. Generation probabilities were computed with OLGA for all TCRbeta clonotypes obtained by the gDNA method from a handful of donors. The table was pulled from immuneACCESS by TCRdb, which kept in-frame rearrangements only. Such tables lose some clones; where checked, under half of the loss comes from unresolved V genes, and the rest has no known cause. V and J calls and clone size come straight from that table; D and trimming were deduced from the DNA. In all, the sample holds around 200,000 clones, and 66% of those were seen once. The top ten clones comprise about 9.4% of the sample.

Here is what the overall study found, with its caveats: Higher generation probabilities were observed for clonotypes shared by all four sorted-subset donors than for non-shared clonotypes. Estimated clonotype richness was generally larger for naive than for memory subsets. Even with the large sequencing depth, rarefaction of the sorted-subset datasets indicated that sequencing was incomplete. Sharing across a few donors was observed for about 4.8% of naive CD4, over 3% of naive CD8, 2.3% of memory CD4, and about 0.39% of memory CD8 clonotypes. Only blood was sampled, and tissue TCR repertoires likely differ from those in blood. Pairwise subsampling indicated that sequencing depth was expected to affect the degree of clonotype sharing among donors. The genetic and exposure-history diversity represented was limited by the small number of donors.

Sequenced sample: memory CD4+ T cells sorted from blood. The sample's cell subset or site label is to be understood as: CD45RA-negative fraction. The TCR originated in a man younger than 45 in good health. The chain links TRBV10-2 with TRBJ2-7, with TRBD1 perhaps the D gene, on 5 matching bases. The nucleotides are TGCGCCAGCAGTGGGGGCGGCGAGCAGTACTTC. Its amino acids are CASSGGGEQYF.